This T cell receptor beta chain is drawn from a study of monozygotic twins with inflammatory bowel disease. Study-level results: Limited power may explain why concordant and discordant twins showed no difference in repertoire similarity.

Remarks on this clonotype: Its antigen is unidentified.

TCRdb processed the 5' RACE reads again and assigns one entry to each CDR3 protein, with no DNA. The sample's table shows under 150,000 distinct CDR3 sequences. The germline V gene encodes CDR1 SGHRS and CDR2 YFSETQ. The CDR3 contains 15 residues. The chain is built from TRBV5-1 and TRBJ1-3. The clonotype was recovered from a human donor with ulcerative colitis or Crohn's disease, or a healthy co-twin of an affected twin (not recorded which). The sample was blood. The CDR3 sequence is CASSLSWVSGNTIYF.